One and the same sample provided the 30 T cell receptor beta chains below, sequenced in a study of CD8+ T cells in alopecia areata. Once RNA had been extracted, it was reverse transcribed into cDNA to act as the sequencing template. TCRdb keeps only in-frame clones here, not all; method: immunoSEQ multiplex PCR. The table includes 110,000 to 150,000 clones, 62% detected once. The specimen was CD8+ T cells sorted from blood. The source of these receptors is a human donor in good health.

The chain carries TRBV6-5 and TRBJ1-1; 7 nucleotides align to TRBD1. The CDR3 is made up of 13 amino acids. Germline values: CDR1 MNHEY, CDR2 SVGAGI. Germline trimming cut 7 bases from V and 3 bases from J; bases unmatched to any gene: 5. DNA for the CDR3: TGTGCCAGCACTGACGACAGGGACACTGAAGCTTTCTTT. Translating it yields CASTDDRDTEAFF.

Only a few counts were recorded for this clone. The chain employs TRBV25-1 and TRBJ2-3, with D possibly TRBD2 on 6 matching bases. Germline CDR1 is MGHDK and CDR2 is SYGVNS. The CDR3 loop spans 15 amino acids. With 3 bases removed from V and 0 bases from J, the gap between germline ends came to 10 bases. CDR3 in amino acids: CASSESGRSTDTQYF. CDR3 nucleotide sequence: TGTGCCAGCAGTGAGTCCGGGAGAAGCACAGATACGCAGTATTTT. Full variable domain (rest looked up from reference TRBV25-1 and TRBJ2-3): EADIYQTPRYLVIGTGKKITLECSQTMGHDKMYWYQQDPGMELHLIHYSYGVNSTEKGDLSSESTVSRIRTEHFPLTLESARPSHTSQYLCASSESGRSTDTQYFGPGTRLTVL.

V and J are TRBV4-1 and TRBJ2-5; 11 nucleotides align to TRBD2. Germline CDR1 reads MGHRA; CDR2 reads YSYEKL. The V gene end was trimmed by 3 bases and the J gene end by 5 bases; junction bases not matched to a gene: 5. The CDR3 has 15 residues. The chain's CDR3 is CASSQTSGMVETQYF. The CDR3 DNA sequence: TGCGCCAGCAGCCAGACTAGCGGGATGGTCGAGACCCAGTACTTC.

This clone was detected once. This rearrangement joins TRBV2 to TRBJ2-3; D ambiguous. The CDR3 is 10 amino acids. Germline V gene lookup returns CDR1 SNHLY and CDR2 FYNNEI. V was pared by 8 bases and J by 6 bases, with 6 bases between. CDR3 protein: CASVTDTQYF. The CDR3 coding sequence is TGTGCCAGCGTGACGGATACGCAGTATTTT. Drawing the rest from reference TRBV2 and TRBJ2-3, the complete variable domain is EPEVTQTPSHQVTQMGQEVILRCVPISNHLYFYWYRQILGQKVEFLVSFYNNEISEKSEIFDDQFSVERPDGSNFTLKIRSTKLEDSAMYFCASVTDTQYFGPGTRLTVL.

This clone occurred a few times. The chain employs TRBV21-1 and TRBJ2-7; TRBD1 was called by the table and not checked on the DNA. TRBV21-1 counts as a pseudogene. This CDR3 is 15 amino acids long. This chain's CDR3 is CASSTRDTKSYEQYF. CDR3 nucleotide sequence: TGTGCCAGCAGCACCCGGGACACCAAGTCCTACGAGCAGTACTTC.

This CDR3 is CASSITGLAYEQYF. Here the CDR3 DNA reads TGTGCCAGCAGTATTACCGGACTGGCCTACGAGCAGTACTTC. The J gene is TRBJ2-7, the V gene TRBV27, with D possibly matching TRBD2 (5 bases). V was pared by 5 bases and J by 2 bases, with 13 bases between. The CDR3 spans 14 residues. Per germline, CDR1 MNHEY and CDR2 SMNVEV (reference sequence).

The gene calls are TRBV5-1 and TRBJ2-7; 8 nucleotides align to TRBD2. The CDR3 is 15 residues long. The ends lost 1 base at V and 5 bases at J; junction bases unmatched: 8. Germline lookup yields CDR1 SGHRS and CDR2 YFSETQ. CDR3 residues: CASSLRSGSPHEQYF. The CDR3 nucleotides read TGCGCCAGCAGCTTGAGGAGCGGGAGCCCCCACGAGCAGTACTTC.

This rearrangement joins TRBV4-1 to TRBJ2-3; D is unclear. CDR1 MGHRA and CDR2 YSYEKL come from the germline V gene. V lost 1 base to trimming and J lost 4 bases, with 6 bases between them. This CDR3 is built from 13 residues. Here the CDR3 reads CASSQARPDTQYF. CDR3 nucleotides: TGCGCCAGCAGCCAAGCCCGTCCAGATACGCAGTATTTT.

This clone showed up just a few times. The chain combines TRBV21-1 with TRBJ2-2. TRBV21-1 is assigned pseudogene status. The CDR3 loop spans 13 amino acids. The CDR3, as DNA: TGTGCCAGCAGCCTTCGGATCACCGGGGAGCTGTTTTTT. Its protein product is CASSLRITGELFF.

This chain joins TRBV27 and TRBJ2-7; D gene unclear. The CDR3 loop spans 15 amino acids. CDR1 is MNHEY, CDR2 SMNVEV, per germline (reference sequence). The V end was cut by 7 bases, the J end by 5 bases, with 21 bases between. The CDR3 nucleotides read TGTGCCAGCAACCTACGAGGCTCACTGCCGAACGAGCAGTACTTC. Translation gives CASNLRGSLPNEQYF.

The chain uses TRBV4-1 and TRBJ1-1; no firm D call. The ends were cut back, 1 base at V and 3 bases at J, with 6 bases in the middle. Per germline, CDR1 MGHRA and CDR2 YSYEKL. The CDR3 sequence is 13 residues long. The CDR3 loop is CASSQGVDTEAFF. CDR3 in DNA: TGCGCCAGCAGCCAAGGCGTCGACACTGAAGCTTTCTTT.

The chain combines TRBV6-5 with TRBJ1-1, with 8 nucleotides matching TRBD1. Unmatched junction bases numbered 2, after V lost 4 bases and J lost 1 base. This CDR3 region has 14 residues. Germline values: CDR1 MNHEY, CDR2 SVGAGI. CDR3 amino acids: CASSFGQGNTEAFF. DNA for the CDR3: TGTGCCAGCAGTTTCGGACAGGGGAACACTGAAGCTTTCTTT.

The sample holds one count of this clone. The rearrangement links TRBV16 to TRBJ2-7; 9 bases match TRBD2. V dropped 4 bases and J dropped 5; count of bases not matched to a gene: 9. The V gene's germline CDR1 is KGHSY and CDR2 FQNENV. The CDR3 runs 15 residues. Here the CDR3 DNA reads TGTGCCAGCAGCCCCCTGGCGGGAGGGGGCAACGAGCAGTACTTC. This encodes CASSPLAGGGNEQYF.

This chain joins TRBV28 and TRBJ2-7; 10 bases fit TRBD2. Germline CDR1 is MDHEN and CDR2 is SYDVKM. This CDR3 contains 13 residues. Trimming removed 7 bases from V and 3 bases from J; junction bases left unmatched: 3. The CDR3 coding sequence is TGTGCCAGCATCGGACTAGCGGACTACGAGCAGTACTTC. This translates into CASIGLADYEQYF.

A single count supports this clone. CDR3 bases: TGTGCCAGCAGAGAACTAACGGGGGGCAGCAATCAGCCCCAGCATTTT. It specifies CASRELTGGSNQPQHF. V usage is TRBV27 and J usage is TRBJ1-5; D might be TRBD1 (6 bases). CDR1 and CDR2 (germline): MNHEY, SMNVEV (reference sequence). The CDR3 sequence is 16 residues long. The ends were cut back, 6 bases at V and 1 base at J, with 16 bases in the middle.

CDR3 in DNA: TGTGCCAGCAGTGATCCAGGGATCCACTATGGCTACACCTTC. Translated, it gives CASSDPGIHYGYTF. This rearrangement joins TRBV6-6 to TRBJ1-2; D is perhaps TRBD1 (5 bases). Trimming pared 5 bases from V and 3 bases from J, leaving 13 bases between. The CDR3 extends over 14 amino acids. The germline gives CDR1 MNHNY, CDR2 SVGAGI (reference sequence).

This clone was seen once. The chain recombines TRBV7-9 with TRBJ2-5; the D gene is possibly TRBD1 (6 bases). CDR1 is SEHNR, CDR2 FQNEAQ, per germline (reference sequence). V lost 2 bases and J 1 base, leaving 8 bases between the germline ends. There are 14 residues in the CDR3. CDR3 sequence reads: CASSLQGLQETQYF. In DNA form, the CDR3 reads TGTGCCAGCAGCTTACAGGGGCTCCAAGAGACCCAGTACTTC.

The count of this clone is one. The CDR3 sequence is CASSHGVRRRDEQYF. The CDR3 nucleotides read TGCGCCAGCAGCCACGGGGTAAGGCGACGGGACGAGCAGTACTTC. V is TRBV4-1 and J is TRBJ2-7; TRBD2 is a possible D gene (5 bases). Looked up from germline, CDR1 is MGHRA and CDR2 is YSYEKL. CDR3 length equals 15 residues. The germline V and J ends were trimmed by 3 bases and 5 bases, with 17 bases remaining between them.

J is TRBJ2-3 and V is TRBV7-9; 8 bases line up with TRBD1. The CDR3 loop spans 13 amino acids. The trim removed 6 bases at V and 2 bases at J, leaving 1 base unmatched. The germline V gene has CDR1 SEHNR and CDR2 FQNEAQ (reference sequence). CDR3 DNA: TGTGCCAGCAGGGGACAGGCCACAGATACGCAGTATTTT. Protein: CASRGQATDTQYF.

This chain links TRBV2 with TRBJ1-2; D is undetermined. Germline V CDR1 and CDR2: SNHLY, FYNNEI. CDR3 length: 14 amino acids. V lost 2 bases and J 4 bases, leaving 11 bases between the germline ends. The CDR3 sequence is CASSERAAAYGYTF. CDR3 DNA sequence: TGTGCCAGCAGTGAACGGGCAGCCGCCTATGGCTACACCTTC.

V usage is TRBV20-1 and J usage is TRBJ2-7; D is uncertain. The ends were cut back, 5 bases at V and 1 base at J, with 6 bases in the middle. This CDR3 comprises 11 residues. The germline gives CDR1 DFQATT, CDR2 SNEGSKA (reference sequence). This CDR3 reads CSAPWSYEQYF. The CDR3 bases are TGCAGTGCTCCCTGGTCCTACGAGCAGTACTTC.

This clone was detected only a few times. The V gene is TRBV29-1, the J gene TRBJ1-1; D not resolved. The CDR3 runs to 14 residues. V was cut by 6 bases and J by 4 bases, with 18 bases left in between. Germline values: CDR1 SQVTM, CDR2 ANQGSEA. Here the CDR3 DNA reads TGCAGCGTCCACGGGATGACATGGGGCACTGAAGCTTTCTTT. Protein product: CSVHGMTWGTEAFF.

The chain has TRBV6-5 and TRBJ2-5; D possibly matches TRBD1 or TRBD2 (5 bases each). The CDR3 consists of 11 residues. V lost 4 bases to trimming and J lost 14 bases, with 14 bases between them. Germline V CDR1 and CDR2: MNHEY, SVGAGI. The CDR3: CASSSADKHYF. The CDR3 DNA reads TGTGCCAGCAGTTCAGCGGACAAGCATTACTTC.

This clone occurred a few times. The rearrangement joins TRBV29-1 to TRBJ2-5; D is unresolved. CDR1 is SQVTM, CDR2 ANQGSEA, per germline. V was clipped by 2 bases and J by 1 base, with 8 bases between them. CDR3 length: 13 residues. This CDR3 reads CSVEWVTQETQYF. The CDR3 DNA follows: TGCAGCGTTGAATGGGTCACCCAAGAGACCCAGTACTTC.

This clone has just a few counts. The V call is TRBV13, the J call TRBJ2-7, with D perhaps TRBD2 (6 bases). Germline V gene data show CDR1 as PRHDT and CDR2 as FYEKMQ (reference sequence). The CDR3 totals 14 residues. V was pared by 7 bases and J by 4 bases, with 17 bases between. The CDR3 region is CASTQGGNLYEQYF. CDR3 nucleotides: TGTGCCAGCACCCAAGGAGGGAATTTATACGAGCAGTACTTC.

This clone was seen only a few times. The V call is TRBV29-1, the J call TRBJ1-1, with D perhaps matching TRBD1 (6 bases). V was cut by 4 bases and J by 0 bases, with 12 bases left in between. CDR1 and CDR2 (germline): SQVTM, ANQGSEA. The CDR3 length is 14 residues. The CDR3 nucleotides are TGCAGCGTTGTGTTCGGGACAATGAACACTGAAGCTTTCTTT. As protein: CSVVFGTMNTEAFF.

V is TRBV19 and J is TRBJ2-1; no clear D gene. This CDR3 has 14 residues. The V gene's germline CDR1 is LNHDA and CDR2 SQIVND (reference sequence). The V and J ends lost 3 bases and 0 bases respectively, with 6 bases between them. CDR3 loop: CASSIGRSYNEQFF. DNA for the CDR3: TGTGCCAGTAGTATCGGCCGCTCCTACAATGAGCAGTTCTTC.

The chain couples TRBV11-1 to TRBJ2-7; D is uncertain. With 0 bases removed from V and 2 bases from J, the gap between germline ends came to 8 bases. This CDR3 contains 14 residues. In germline, CDR1 is SGHAT, CDR2 FQDESV (reference sequence). The CDR3 DNA sequence: TGTGCCAGCAGCTTAGCCGGACCGACCTACGAGCAGTACTTC. The encoded protein is CASSLAGPTYEQYF.

The chain is built from TRBV7-9 and TRBJ2-3; D may match TRBD1 or TRBD2 (5 bases each). This CDR3 has 12 residues. Trimming removed 4 bases from V and 6 bases from J, with 8 bases in between. Per the germline V gene, CDR1 is SEHNR and CDR2 is FQNEAQ (reference sequence). CDR3 nucleotides: TGTGCCAGCAGCTCCGAGGGGGATACGCAGTATTTT. It yields the protein CASSSEGDTQYF.

This chain uses TRBV5-1 with TRBJ2-1; 7 nucleotides align to TRBD2. Per germline, CDR1 SGHRS and CDR2 YFSETQ. The V and J ends lost 1 base and 2 bases, in that order; junction bases with no gene match: 3. The CDR3 extends over 15 amino acids. The CDR3 here is CASSLTAGPYNEQFF. The CDR3 DNA follows: TGCGCCAGCAGCTTGACAGCGGGGCCCTACAATGAGCAGTTCTTC.